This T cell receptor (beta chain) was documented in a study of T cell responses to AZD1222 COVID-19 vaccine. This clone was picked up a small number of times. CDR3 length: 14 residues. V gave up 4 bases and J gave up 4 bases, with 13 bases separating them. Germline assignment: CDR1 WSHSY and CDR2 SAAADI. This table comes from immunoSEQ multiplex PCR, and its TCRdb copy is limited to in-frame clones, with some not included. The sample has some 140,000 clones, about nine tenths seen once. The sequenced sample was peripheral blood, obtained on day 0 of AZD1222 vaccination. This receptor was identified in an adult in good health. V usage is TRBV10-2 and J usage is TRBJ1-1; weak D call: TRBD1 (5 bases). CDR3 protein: CASSALTVGTEAFF. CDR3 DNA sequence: TGCGCCAGCAGTGCTTTGACAGTAGGCACTGAAGCTTTCTTT.